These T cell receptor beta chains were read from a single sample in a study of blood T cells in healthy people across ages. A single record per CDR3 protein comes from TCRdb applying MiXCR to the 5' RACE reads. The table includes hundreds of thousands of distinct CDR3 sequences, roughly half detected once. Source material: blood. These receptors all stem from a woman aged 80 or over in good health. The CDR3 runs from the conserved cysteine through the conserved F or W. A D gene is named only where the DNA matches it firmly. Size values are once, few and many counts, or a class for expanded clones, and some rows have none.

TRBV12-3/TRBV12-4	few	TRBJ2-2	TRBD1	CASSLQGLFAGELFF	TGTGCCAGCAGCCTACAGGGGTTGTTCGCCGGGGAGCTGTTTTTT
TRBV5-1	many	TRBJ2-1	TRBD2	CASSPEPSGGWDEQFF	TGCGCCAGCAGCCCCGAACCTAGCGGGGGTTGGGATGAGCAGTTCTTC
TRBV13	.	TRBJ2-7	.	CASSLLDTSYEQYF	TGTGCCAGCAGCTTACTCGACACCTCATACGAGCAGTACTTC
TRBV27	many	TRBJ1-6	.	CASGRLTTNSPLHF	TGTGCCAGCGGAAGACTGACAACCAATTCACCCCTCCACTTT
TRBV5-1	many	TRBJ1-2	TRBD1	CASSSFPGTGLRYGYTF	TGCGCCAGCAGCTCTTTTCCCGGGACAGGGCTCCGATATGGCTACACCTTC
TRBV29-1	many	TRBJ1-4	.	CSARTGGSNEKLFF	TGCAGCGCCCGTACGGGGGGAAGTAATGAAAAACTGTTTTTT
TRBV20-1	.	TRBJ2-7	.	CSASQRGTTYNEQYF	TGCAGTGCTAGCCAGCGCGGGACGACCTACAATGAGCAGTACTTC
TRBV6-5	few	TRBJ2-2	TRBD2	CASSYSLAVANTGELFF	TGTGCCAGCAGTTACTCCCTAGCGGTGGCGAACACCGGGGAGCTGTTTTTT
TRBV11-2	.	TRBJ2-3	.	CANSPGRGSLPDTQYF	TGTGCCAACAGCCCGGGCCGGGGGTCCCTCCCAGATACGCAGTATTTT
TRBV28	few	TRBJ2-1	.	CASSTSSVSYNEQFF	TGTGCCAGCAGTACATCTAGCGTCTCCTACAATGAGCAGTTCTTC
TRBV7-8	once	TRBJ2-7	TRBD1	CASSLGQGDGEQYF	TGTGCCAGCAGCTTAGGACAGGGCGACGGCGAGCAGTACTTC
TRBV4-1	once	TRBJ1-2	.	CASSQEKGVAYGYTF	TGCGCCAGCAGCCAAGAAAAGGGAGTTGCATACGGCTACACCTTC
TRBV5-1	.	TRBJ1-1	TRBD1	CASSQTGQENTEAFF	TGCGCCAGCAGCCAAACGGGACAGGAGAACACTGAAGCTTTCTTT
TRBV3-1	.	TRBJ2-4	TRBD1	CASKNRGGNIQYF	TGTGCCAGCAAAAACAGGGGTGGAAACATTCAGTACTTC
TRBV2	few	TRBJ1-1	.	CASSEGVDTEAFF	TGTGCCAGCAGTGAAGGGGTGGACACTGAAGCTTTCTTT
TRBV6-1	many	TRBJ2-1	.	CASSEQMLEQFF	TGTGCCAGCAGTGAACAGATGTTAGAGCAGTTCTTC
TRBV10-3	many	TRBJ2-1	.	CAIRPGGDEQFF	TGTGCCATCAGACCTGGGGGCGACGAGCAGTTCTTC
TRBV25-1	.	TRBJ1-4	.	CASSEGKWLRGREKLFF	TGTGCCAGCAGTGAAGGAAAGTGGTTAAGGGGCCGGGAAAAACTGTTTTTT
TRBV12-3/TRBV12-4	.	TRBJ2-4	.	CASSPRIWAQGAYIQYF	TGTGCCAGCAGCCCCAGGATTTGGGCCCAAGGTGCATACATTCAGTACTTC
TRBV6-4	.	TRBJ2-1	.	CAGSDRYNEQFF	TGTGCCGGCAGTGACAGGTACAATGAGCAGTTCTTC
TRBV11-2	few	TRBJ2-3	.	CASSLLLDTQYF	TGTGCCAGCAGCTTATTGTTAGATACGCAGTATTTT
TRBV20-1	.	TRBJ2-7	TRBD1	CSAHLQGSPRQYF	TGCAGTGCGCATCTACAGGGGTCCCCTCGGCAGTACTTC
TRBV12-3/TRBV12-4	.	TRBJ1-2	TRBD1	CASSFKGQYGYTF	TGTGCCAGCAGTTTTAAGGGACAGTATGGCTACACCTTC
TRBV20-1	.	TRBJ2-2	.	CSARRAGGTGKLFF	TGCAGTGCTAGGAGGGCTGGGGGCACCGGGAAGCTGTTTTTT
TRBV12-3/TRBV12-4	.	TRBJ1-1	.	CASSYSNSNTEAFF	TGTGCCAGCAGTTACAGTAATTCAAACACTGAAGCTTTCTTT
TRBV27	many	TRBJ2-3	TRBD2	CASSQTSGYADTQYF	TGTGCCAGCAGTCAGACTAGCGGGTATGCAGATACGCAGTATTTT